This T cell receptor (beta chain) was documented in a study of shared clonotypes between healthy human individuals. Study information: Per donor, three plates held CD4 naive cells, three held CD4 memory, two held CD8 naive and one held CD8 memory. Study conclusions and caveats: Among non-shared clonotypes, generation probabilities were lower than among those shared by all four donors.

In the case of this clone: Its target is unknown.

This CDR3 has 14 residues. From germline, CDR1 is LNHDA and CDR2 SQIVND (reference sequence). Trimming left V 5 bases short and J 8 bases short, with 18 bases between. Sequencing was performed with immunoSEQ multiplex PCR; in TCRdb, only in-frame clones are kept and a portion is missing. There are roughly 1,500,000 clones in the sample; roughly 98% occur only once, and approximately 0.44% lies in the top ten. The sequence came from a young man in good health. Sequenced input: naive CD4+ T cells sorted from blood. As for subset: CD45RA+ positively selected. The V call is TRBV19, the J call TRBJ1-2, with D perhaps matching TRBD1 (6 bases). The CDR3 protein is CASSGAGAGRGYTF. The CDR3, as DNA: TGTGCCAGTAGTGGGGCAGGGGCTGGCCGCGGCTACACCTTC.